A selection of T cell receptor beta chains follows, all from one sample in a study of CD8 T cells in ankylosing spondylitis. TCRdb re-derived calls from the 5' RACE reads in MiXCR, one entry per CDR3 protein. This sample has around 440,000 distinct CDR3 sequences, with 17% found just once. Input material: blood, either unsorted or a sorted T cell fraction (not recorded which). The receptors derive from a male donor with ankylosing spondylitis. The CDR3 runs from the conserved cysteine through the conserved F or W. D genes are given only for firm matches. For some rows the clone size is stated as once, few or many, or as a class when expanded; others skip it.

>TRBV29-1|TRBJ2-3|TRBD2|-
CSALGGSGTDTQYF
TGCAGCGCCTTGGGGGGGTCGGGCACAGATACGCAGTATTTT
>TRBV20-1|TRBJ1-4|-|-
CSATPETVGNEKLFF
TGCAGTGCTACTCCTGAGACTGTTGGAAATGAAAAACTGTTTTTT
>TRBV9|TRBJ2-3|-|-
CASSVASPTDTQYF
TGTGCCAGCAGCGTAGCTAGCCCTACAGATACGCAGTATTTT
>TRBV12-3/TRBV12-4|TRBJ2-5|TRBD2|-
CASSLAGTRRETQYF
TGTGCCAGCAGTTTGGCAGGGACTAGGCGAGAGACCCAGTACTTC
>TRBV5-1|TRBJ2-2|-|many
CASSLGTNTGELFF
TGCGCCAGCAGCTTGGGGACAAACACCGGGGAGCTGTTTTTT
>TRBV20-1|TRBJ1-1|-|few
CSASLGGRNTEAFF
TGCAGTGCTAGTTTGGGGGGTAGGAACACTGAAGCTTTCTTT
>TRBV5-5|TRBJ2-4|-|few
CASRPPGTENIQYF
TGTGCCAGCAGACCCCCTGGGACCGAAAACATTCAGTACTTC
>TRBV29-1|TRBJ1-5|-|-
CSAKEGVSQPQHF
TGCAGCGCAAAGGAGGGTGTTAGTCAGCCCCAGCATTTT
>TRBV20-1|TRBJ2-1|TRBD2|few
CSAKPRGGLLNEQFF
TGCAGTGCTAAACCGCGGGGGGGCCTGCTCAATGAGCAGTTCTTC
>TRBV20-1|TRBJ1-5|-|-
CSARADLLGNQPQHF
TGCAGTGCTAGAGCGGACCTTCTGGGAAATCAGCCCCAGCATTTT
>TRBV3-1|TRBJ2-3|-|many
CASSQGPGIGTDTQYF
TGTGCCAGCAGCCAAGGCCCAGGGATAGGGACAGATACGCAGTATTTT
>TRBV7-3|TRBJ2-7|-|many
CASRKWRTALYEQYF
TGTGCCAGCAGAAAATGGAGGACAGCTCTCTACGAGCAGTACTTC
>TRBV29-1|TRBJ1-4|-|many
CSVSKGGTEKLFF
TGCAGCGTCAGCAAGGGCGGTACTGAAAAACTGTTTTTT
>TRBV11-3|TRBJ2-7|-|-
CASSLDPGLAYEQYF
TGTGCCAGCAGCTTAGATCCAGGACTTGCCTACGAGCAGTACTTC
>TRBV5-5|TRBJ1-6|-|-
CASSEGLYNSPLHF
TGTGCCAGCAGCGAGGGCCTCTATAATTCACCCCTCCACTTT
>TRBV6-5|TRBJ1-4|-|-
CASSYRQGGEKLFF
TGTGCCAGCAGTTACCGGCAGGGCGGTGAAAAACTGTTTTTT
>TRBV7-6|TRBJ1-1|-|-
CASSLGGRRGWTEAFF
TGTGCCAGCAGCTTAGGGGGCCGGCGGGGTTGGACTGAAGCTTTCTTT
>TRBV29-1|TRBJ1-2|TRBD1|-
CSVERTGGYYGYTF
TGCAGCGTCGAAAGGACAGGGGGCTACTATGGCTACACCTTC
>TRBV14|TRBJ2-1|-|-
CASSHLRGRNNEQFF
TGTGCCAGCAGCCACCTCAGGGGACGGAACAATGAGCAGTTCTTC
>TRBV7-6|TRBJ2-1|TRBD2|-
CASSYGGGNEQFF
TGTGCCAGCAGTTACGGGGGGGGGAATGAGCAGTTCTTC
>TRBV21-1|TRBJ1-1|-|-
CASSSRDRGPCTEAFF
TGTGCCAGCAGCTCCCGGGACAGGGGGCCATGCACTGAAGCTTTCTTT
>TRBV6-4|TRBJ2-7|-|few
CASSLRAPRTYEQYF
TGTGCCAGCAGTCTCCGGGCCCCACGGACCTACGAGCAGTACTTC
>TRBV24-1|TRBJ2-6|TRBD1|-
CATSPGTGFGANVLTF
TGTGCCACAAGTCCCGGGACAGGGTTTGGGGCCAACGTCCTGACTTTC
>TRBV29-1|TRBJ2-5|TRBD1|few
CSVGGTGVWETQYF
TGCAGCGTTGGCGGGACAGGGGTTTGGGAGACCCAGTACTTC
>TRBV7-2|TRBJ2-3|TRBD2|few
CASSLDLLAGGVKYF
TGTGCCAGCAGCTTAGATCTCCTAGCGGGAGGGGTCAAGTATTTT
>TRBV6-2/TRBV6-3|TRBJ1-2|-|-
CASRGDNTNYGYTF
TGTGCCAGCAGAGGGGACAACACTAACTATGGCTACACCTTC
>TRBV5-1|TRBJ2-1|TRBD2|few
CASSPRGGLTNEQFF
TGCGCCAGCAGCCCGCGGGGAGGGCTTACGAATGAGCAGTTCTTC
>TRBV2|TRBJ2-1|TRBD1|-
CASRTGGFNDEQFF
TGTGCCAGCAGGACAGGGGGCTTTAACGATGAGCAGTTCTTC
>TRBV5-1|TRBJ1-2|-|few
CASSLEGANGYTF
TGCGCCAGCAGCTTGGAAGGGGCCAATGGCTACACCTTC
>TRBV4-3|TRBJ1-2|-|-
CASSQDRPGATGYTF
TGCGCCAGCAGCCAAGATCGGCCAGGCGCCACTGGCTACACCTTC
>TRBV5-1|TRBJ1-2|TRBD1|-
CASSLGTGTGFYGYTF
TGCGCCAGCAGCTTAGGGACAGGAACGGGTTTCTATGGCTACACCTTC
>TRBV20-1|TRBJ2-7|-|few
CSAPGAGKDEQYF
TGCAGTGCCCCCGGGGCAGGGAAGGACGAGCAGTACTTC
>TRBV29-1|TRBJ1-1|-|-
CSVGRSNTEAFF
TGCAGCGTTGGTCGGAGTAACACTGAAGCTTTCTTT
>TRBV9|TRBJ2-3|TRBD2|many
CASSVAPRSGSADTQYF
TGTGCCAGCAGCGTAGCCCCCAGGAGCGGGAGCGCAGATACGCAGTATTTT
>TRBV12-5|TRBJ2-7|TRBD1|-
CASGSRGTGYEQYF
TGTGCTAGTGGGTCCAGGGGGACGGGCTACGAGCAGTACTTC
>TRBV29-1|TRBJ2-5|TRBD1|few
CSVKQGIWGTQYF
TGCAGCGTTAAACAGGGGATCTGGGGGACCCAGTACTTC
>TRBV7-7|TRBJ2-2|-|few
CASSRDGGPTGELFF
TGTGCTAGCAGCCGGGACGGGGGTCCCACCGGGGAGCTGTTTTTT
>TRBV12-3/TRBV12-4|TRBJ2-7|TRBD2|-
CASTLRLAAYEQYF
TGTGCCAGCACCCTACGACTAGCGGCCTACGAGCAGTACTTC
>TRBV12-3/TRBV12-4|TRBJ2-7|-|many
CASSLTGDPYEQYF
TGTGCCAGCAGTCTAACGGGCGACCCCTACGAGCAGTACTTC
>TRBV2|TRBJ2-1|-|-
CASHLRGANEQFF
TGTGCCAGCCACCTCAGGGGAGCCAATGAGCAGTTCTTC
>TRBV7-2|TRBJ1-5|-|few
CASSLWANQPQHF
TGTGCCAGCAGCTTATGGGCCAATCAGCCCCAGCATTTT
>TRBV7-7|TRBJ2-1|-|-
CASSLGGWGNEQFF
TGTGCCAGCAGCTTAGGGGGTTGGGGGAATGAGCAGTTCTTC
>TRBV20-1|TRBJ2-5|-|few
CSARDRSGTKTQYF
TGCAGTGCTAGAGATCGATCCGGAACCAAGACCCAGTACTTC
>TRBV12-3/TRBV12-4|TRBJ2-3|TRBD2|few
CASSLKASGASTDTQYF
TGTGCCAGCAGTTTAAAGGCTAGCGGGGCTAGCACAGATACGCAGTATTTT
>TRBV20-1|TRBJ1-2|TRBD1|few
CSARGAGGAGNYGYTF
TGCAGTGCTAGAGGGGCAGGGGGCGCGGGCAACTATGGCTACACCTTC
>TRBV5-1|TRBJ2-1|-|many
CASSFLWGGSYNEQFF
-
>TRBV9|TRBJ2-3|-|-
CASSYRIVTDTQYF
TGTGCCAGCAGTTACCGGATTGTCACAGATACGCAGTATTTT
>TRBV12-3/TRBV12-4|TRBJ2-2|TRBD1|-
CASSLVRGFVDTGELFF
TGTGCCAGCAGTTTGGTCAGGGGGTTTGTCGACACCGGGGAGCTGTTTTTT
>TRBV5-1|TRBJ2-1|-|-
CASSLAGYSYNEQFF
TGCGCCAGCAGCTTGGCCGGATACTCCTACAATGAGCAGTTCTTC
>TRBV29-1|TRBJ2-2|-|few
CSVSPGRNTGELFF
TGCAGCGTTTCGCCAGGGAGGAACACCGGGGAGCTGTTTTTT
>TRBV20-1|TRBJ2-1|TRBD2|-
CSARGYSGRGNEQFF
TGCAGTGCTAGAGGATATAGCGGGAGAGGGAATGAGCAGTTCTTC
>TRBV7-9|TRBJ2-1|-|many
CASSLASLQFF
TGTGCCAGCAGCTTAGCCTCTCTGCAGTTCTTC
>TRBV4-3|TRBJ1-2|TRBD1|few
CASSQDQTGLSYTF
TGCGCCAGCAGCCAAGATCAGACAGGGCTGAGCTACACCTTC
>TRBV20-1|TRBJ1-2|-|-
CSARARDKSNYGYTF
TGCAGTGCTAGAGCCCGGGACAAATCAAACTATGGCTACACCTTC